Listed here is a single TCR beta chain. The V and J ends lost 5 bases and 9 bases respectively, with 8 bases between them. Germline V CDR1 and CDR2: LGHDT, YNNKEL (reference sequence). CDR3 length: 11 residues. The data derive from a study of blood T cell repertoires in COVID-19. Study-level information: Sites in the United States, Italy and Spain provided acute and convalescent COVID-19 samples. T cells, B-cell-depleted T cells, or PBMCs supplied cDNA or gDNA.

A PCR-confirmed or clinician-diagnosed COVID-19 case had contacted exposed participants within 2 weeks of entry. In the original processing: Nucleated cell counts were estimated from reference gene primer amplification. The data were produced by immunoSEQ multiplex PCR, yet TCRdb's version contains in-frame clones alone and is incomplete. The V and J calls and clone size were taken over from that table, and D and trimming were inferred from the DNA. Of fewer than 250,000 clones in the sample, about four fifths are singletons; the top ten hold 3.5% to 4%. The chain carries TRBV3-1 (or the pseudogene TRBV3-2) and TRBJ2-4; TRBD2 might be the D (6 bases). The receptor's source is a woman aged 40 to 50 who had been exposed to COVID-19. The sequenced sample was PBMCs or T cells enriched from blood (not recorded which). The CDR3 nucleotides are TGTGCCAGCAGCGCCGGGGGCATTCAGTACTTC. Its protein is CASSAGGIQYF.